This paragraph reports one T cell receptor beta chain. Its target is unknown. The germline V gene encodes CDR1 SGHVS and CDR2 FNYEAQ. Trimming removed 7 bases from V and 16 bases from J; junction bases left unmatched: 11. This CDR3 comprises 12 residues. This sample was taken from a study of PD-1 blockade in classical Hodgkin lymphoma. Study-level points and caveats: Before treatment, TCR diversity in newly diagnosed patients was reportedly lower than in healthy donors. Those achieving complete response showed baseline diversity like newly diagnosed patients. Later analyses included only patients treated at least 1 year post-ASCT. CD4+ but not CD8+ TCR diversity rose significantly by C4D1.

Only in-frame clones appear in the TCRdb table, and some are missing; sequencing was by immunoSEQ multiplex PCR. Of 12,000 or so clones in the sample, around 83% are singletons; the top ten hold about 29%. Every patient relapsed after autologous stem cell transplantation, and brentuximab vedotin exposure varied. The rearrangement joins TRBV7-6 to TRBJ2-1, with 9 bases matching TRBD2. The receptor's source is a human donor with classical Hodgkin lymphoma. This material consisted of peripheral blood mononuclear cells (PBMCs), taken at baseline. DNA of the CDR3: TGTGCCAGCACCGAACTAGCGGGCCAATTCTTCTTC. Its translation is CASTELAGQFFF. Together with reference TRBV7-6 and TRBJ2-1, the CDR3 gives the full variable domain: GAGVSQSPRYKVTKRGQDVALRCDPISGHVSLYWYRQALGQGPEFLTYFNYEAQQDKSGLPNDRFSAERPEGSISTLTIQRTEQRDSAMYRCASTELAGQFFFGPGTRLTVL.